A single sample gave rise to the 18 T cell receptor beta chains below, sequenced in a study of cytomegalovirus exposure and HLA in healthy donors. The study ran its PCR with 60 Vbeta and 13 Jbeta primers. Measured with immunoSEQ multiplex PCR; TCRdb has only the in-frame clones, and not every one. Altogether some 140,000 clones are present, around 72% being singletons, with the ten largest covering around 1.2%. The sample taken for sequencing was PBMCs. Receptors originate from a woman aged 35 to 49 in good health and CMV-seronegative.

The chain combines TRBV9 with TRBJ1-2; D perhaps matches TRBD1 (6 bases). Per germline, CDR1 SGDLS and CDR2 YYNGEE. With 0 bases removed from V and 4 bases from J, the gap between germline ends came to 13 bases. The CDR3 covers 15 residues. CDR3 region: CASSVDTGISYGYTF. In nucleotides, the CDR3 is TGTGCCAGCAGCGTAGATACAGGGATTAGCTATGGCTACACCTTC.

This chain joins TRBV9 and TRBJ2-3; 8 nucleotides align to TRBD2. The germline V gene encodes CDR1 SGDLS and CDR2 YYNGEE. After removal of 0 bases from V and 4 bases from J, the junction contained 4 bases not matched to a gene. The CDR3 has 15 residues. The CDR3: CASSVENGGADTQYF. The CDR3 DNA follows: TGTGCCAGCAGCGTAGAGAACGGGGGGGCAGATACGCAGTATTTT.

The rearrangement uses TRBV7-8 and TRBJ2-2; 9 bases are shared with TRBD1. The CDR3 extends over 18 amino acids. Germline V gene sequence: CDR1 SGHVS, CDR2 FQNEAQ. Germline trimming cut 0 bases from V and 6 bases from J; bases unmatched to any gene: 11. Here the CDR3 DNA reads TGTGCCAGCAGCTTAGCGCTTCGGACAGGGGAGGTGTCCGGGGAGCTGTTTTTT. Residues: CASSLALRTGEVSGELFF.

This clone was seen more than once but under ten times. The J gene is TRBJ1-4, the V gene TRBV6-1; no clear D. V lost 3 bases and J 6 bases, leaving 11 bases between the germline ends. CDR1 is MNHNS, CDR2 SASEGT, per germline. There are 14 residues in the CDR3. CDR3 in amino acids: CASSEGWAHEKLFF. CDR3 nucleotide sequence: TGTGCCAGCAGTGAGGGCTGGGCGCATGAAAAACTGTTTTTT.

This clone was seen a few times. The DNA of the CDR3 is TGCGCCAGCAGCGGGGACACGCGCCCCGGGGAGCTGTTTTTT. The encoded protein is CASSGDTRPGELFF. This chain links TRBV5-1 with TRBJ2-2; D may be TRBD1 (6 bases). The CDR3 consists of 14 residues. Germline V CDR1 and CDR2: SGHRS, YFSETQ. V was pared by 4 bases and J by 6 bases, with 13 bases between.

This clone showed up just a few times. CDR3 sequence reads: CASSYSRLGAFF. CDR3 DNA: TGTGCCAGCAGTTATTCCCGACTGGGAGCTTTCTTT. J is TRBJ1-1 and V is TRBV6-6; D gene unclear. With 3 bases removed from V and 10 bases from J, the gap between germline ends came to 12 bases. CDR1 and CDR2 (germline): MNHNY, SVGAGI (reference sequence). The CDR3 has 12 amino acids.

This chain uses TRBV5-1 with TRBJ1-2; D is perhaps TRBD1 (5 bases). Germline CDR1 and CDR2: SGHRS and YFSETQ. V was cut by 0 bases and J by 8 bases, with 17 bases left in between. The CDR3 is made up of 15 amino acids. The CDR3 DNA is TGCGCCAGCAGCTTGGCCAGGGTAGGGGAACCAGGCTACACCTTC. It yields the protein CASSLARVGEPGYTF.

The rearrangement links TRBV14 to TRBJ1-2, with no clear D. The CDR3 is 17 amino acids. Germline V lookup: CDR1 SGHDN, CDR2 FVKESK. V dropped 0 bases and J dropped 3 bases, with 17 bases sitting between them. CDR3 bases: TGTGCCAGCAGCCAAGAATCGGCAGAATCCGGGGACTATGGCTACACCTTC. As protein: CASSQESAESGDYGYTF.

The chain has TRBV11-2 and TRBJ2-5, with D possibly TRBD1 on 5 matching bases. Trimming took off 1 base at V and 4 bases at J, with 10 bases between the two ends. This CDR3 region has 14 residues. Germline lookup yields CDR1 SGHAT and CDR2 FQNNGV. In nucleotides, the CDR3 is TGTGCCAGCAGCTTAGCCTCAGGGATAGAGACCCAGTACTTC. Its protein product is CASSLASGIETQYF.

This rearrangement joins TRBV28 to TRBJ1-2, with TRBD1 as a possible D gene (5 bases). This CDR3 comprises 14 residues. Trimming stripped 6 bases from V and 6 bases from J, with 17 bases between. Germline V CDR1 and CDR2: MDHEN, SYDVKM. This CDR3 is CASSLVQVVNGYTF. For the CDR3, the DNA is TGTGCCAGCAGCCTGGTACAGGTAGTGAATGGCTACACCTTC.

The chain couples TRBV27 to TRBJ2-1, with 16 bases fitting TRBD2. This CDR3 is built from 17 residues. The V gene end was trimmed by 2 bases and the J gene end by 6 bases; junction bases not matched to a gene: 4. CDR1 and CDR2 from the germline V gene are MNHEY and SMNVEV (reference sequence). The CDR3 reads CASSLKGLAGGRNEQFF. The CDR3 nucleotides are TGTGCCAGCAGTTTAAAGGGACTAGCGGGGGGGCGCAATGAGCAGTTCTTC.

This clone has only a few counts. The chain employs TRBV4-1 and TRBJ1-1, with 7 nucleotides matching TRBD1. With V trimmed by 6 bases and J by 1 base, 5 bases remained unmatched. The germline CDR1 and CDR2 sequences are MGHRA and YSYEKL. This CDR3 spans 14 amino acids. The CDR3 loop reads CASSPDRANTEAFF. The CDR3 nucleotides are TGCGCCAGCAGTCCAGACAGGGCGAACACTGAAGCTTTCTTT.

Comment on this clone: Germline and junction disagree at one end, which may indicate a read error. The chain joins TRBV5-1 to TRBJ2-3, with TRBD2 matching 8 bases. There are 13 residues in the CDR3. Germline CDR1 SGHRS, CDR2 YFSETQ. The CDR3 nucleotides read TGCGCCGGCAGGCTCGGGGGGGCAGATACGCAGTATTTT. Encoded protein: CAGRLGGADTQYF.

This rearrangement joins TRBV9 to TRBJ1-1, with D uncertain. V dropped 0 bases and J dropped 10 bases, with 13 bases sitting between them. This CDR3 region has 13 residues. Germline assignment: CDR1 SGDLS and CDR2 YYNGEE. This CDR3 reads CASSVEEEGGAFF. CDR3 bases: TGTGCCAGCAGCGTAGAAGAAGAGGGAGGAGCTTTCTTT.

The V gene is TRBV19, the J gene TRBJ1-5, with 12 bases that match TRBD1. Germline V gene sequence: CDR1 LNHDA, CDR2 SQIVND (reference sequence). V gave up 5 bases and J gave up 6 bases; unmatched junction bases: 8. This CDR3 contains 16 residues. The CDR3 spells CASSPWDRGRTQPQHF. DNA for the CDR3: TGTGCCAGTAGTCCCTGGGACAGGGGGCGCACTCAGCCCCAGCATTTT.

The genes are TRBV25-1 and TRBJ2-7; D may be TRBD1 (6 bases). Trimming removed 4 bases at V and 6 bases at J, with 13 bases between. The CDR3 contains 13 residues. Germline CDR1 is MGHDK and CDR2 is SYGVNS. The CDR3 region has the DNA TGTGCCAGCAGTGGCTATACAGGGCGCGAGCAGTACTTC. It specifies CASSGYTGREQYF.

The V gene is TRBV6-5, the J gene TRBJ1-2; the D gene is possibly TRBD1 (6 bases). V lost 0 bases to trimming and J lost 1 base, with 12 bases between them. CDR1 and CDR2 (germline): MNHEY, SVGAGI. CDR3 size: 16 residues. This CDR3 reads CASSYSRGAGNYGYTF. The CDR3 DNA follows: TGTGCCAGCAGTTACTCGCGGGGGGCTGGTAACTATGGCTACACCTTC.

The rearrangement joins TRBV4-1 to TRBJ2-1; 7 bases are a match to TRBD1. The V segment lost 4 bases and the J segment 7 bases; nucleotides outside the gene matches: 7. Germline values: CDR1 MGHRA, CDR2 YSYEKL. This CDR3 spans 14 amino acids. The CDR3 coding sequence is TGCGCCAGCAGCCGCGGACAGGATGATAATGAGCAGTTCTTC. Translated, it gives CASSRGQDDNEQFF.